These 10 T cell receptor beta chains came from one sample sequenced in a study of cytomegalovirus exposure and HLA in healthy donors. PCR employed 60 Vbeta and 13 Jbeta primers. Only in-frame clones appear in the TCRdb table, and some are missing; sequencing was by immunoSEQ multiplex PCR. This repertoire shows about 76,000 clones, under 85% found once; its top ten account for 7.5% to 10%. Sequenced input: PBMCs. Source of these receptors: a woman aged 40 to 50 in good health and CMV-seropositive.

The genes are TRBV7-2 and TRBJ2-7; D may be TRBD2 (5 bases). CDR3 size: 14 residues. V was clipped by 6 bases and J by 6 bases, with 18 bases between them. Per the germline V gene, CDR1 is SGHTA and CDR2 is FQGNSA. The DNA of the CDR3 is TGTGCCAGCAGTCCCCAGTTCGGGGATACCGAGCAGTACTTC. Amino acids: CASSPQFGDTEQYF.

This clone was recorded once. This CDR3 reads CAISSLGDYEQYF. The CDR3 nucleotides read TGTGCCATCAGTTCCCTAGGGGACTACGAGCAGTACTTC. V is TRBV10-3 and J is TRBJ2-7, with D perhaps matching TRBD1 (5 bases). This CDR3 contains 13 residues. V lost 5 bases and J lost 3, with 11 bases in between. From germline, CDR1 is ENHRY and CDR2 SYGVKD.

The rearrangement uses TRBV7-8 and TRBJ2-1; maybe TRBD1 (5 bases). V lost 5 bases and J lost 3, with 17 bases in between. The length of the CDR3 is 16 residues. Germline V gene lookup returns CDR1 SGHVS and CDR2 FQNEAQ. CDR3 in amino acids: CASSRWGGADYNEQFF. Here the CDR3 DNA reads TGTGCCAGCAGCCGGTGGGGTGGGGCTGACTACAATGAGCAGTTCTTC.

The table lists this clone with a count of one. V usage is TRBV5-1 and J usage is TRBJ1-1; 7 bases line up with TRBD1. Germline lookup yields CDR1 SGHRS and CDR2 YFSETQ. The junction had 11 bases not matched to a gene; V was cut back by 2 bases and J by 1 base. The CDR3 runs to 17 residues. In DNA, the CDR3 is TGCGCCAGCAGCTTTACCGGGACAGATCCTAGGAACACTGAAGCTTTCTTT. This gives the protein CASSFTGTDPRNTEAFF.

The genes are TRBV7-2 and TRBJ2-5, with 8 bases lining up with TRBD2. Trimming at V came to 3 bases and at J to 4 bases, leaving 1 base not matched to a gene. CDR1 and CDR2 (germline): SGHTA, FQGNSA. This CDR3 is 13 amino acids long. The CDR3 protein is CASSLTSVETQYF. The CDR3, as DNA: TGTGCCAGCAGCTTGACTAGCGTAGAGACCCAGTACTTC.

The chain recombines TRBV5-6 with TRBJ1-3; D is undetermined. CDR1 and CDR2 (germline): SGHDT, YYEEEE. With 6 bases removed from V and 0 bases from J, the gap between germline ends came to 16 bases. The CDR3 has 16 residues. The CDR3 sequence: CASTLGPDFSGNTIYF. In DNA form, the CDR3 reads TGTGCCAGCACCCTTGGTCCAGATTTCTCTGGAAACACCATATATTTT.

V usage is TRBV27 and J usage is TRBJ2-7; 7 nucleotides align to TRBD1. The germline CDR1 and CDR2 sequences are MNHEY and SMNVEV (reference sequence). V gave up 6 bases and J gave up 2 bases; unmatched junction bases: 7. The CDR3 runs to 14 residues. CDR3 nucleotide sequence: TGTGCCAGCAGCAAGACAGGGTCCCCCTACGAGCAGTACTTC. This codes for CASSKTGSPYEQYF.

The chain is built from TRBV5-1 and TRBJ2-5; 8 bases line up with TRBD2. Per germline, CDR1 SGHRS and CDR2 YFSETQ. The CDR3 has 15 amino acids. Trimming removed 4 bases from V and 4 bases from J; junction bases left unmatched: 9. The CDR3 region has the DNA TGCGCCAGCAGCCTGGCCGGGGGGGTGCGAGAGACCCAGTACTTC. It specifies CASSLAGGVRETQYF. Full variable domain (missing parts from reference TRBV5-1 and TRBJ2-5): KAGVTQTPRYLIKTRGQQVTLSCSPISGHRSVSWYQQTPGQGLQFLFEYFSETQRNKGNFPGRFSGRQFSNSRSEMNVSTLELGDSALYLCASSLAGGVRETQYFGPGTRLLVL.

This clone was recorded once. The chain combines TRBV15 with TRBJ1-3; D call uncertain. With 8 bases removed from V and 4 bases from J, the gap between germline ends came to 9 bases. Germline V gene sequence: CDR1 LNHNV, CDR2 YYDKDF (reference sequence). CDR3 length: 12 amino acids. The DNA for the CDR3 is TGTGCCACCTCTGTTGTCGGAAACACCATATATTTT. Its translation is CATSVVGNTIYF.

The chain links TRBV19 to TRBJ2-3; D is undetermined. The CDR3 spans 15 residues. Germline assignment: CDR1 LNHDA and CDR2 SQIVND (reference sequence). Trimming pared 1 base from V and 2 bases from J, leaving 10 bases between. The CDR3 nucleotides are TGTGCCAGTAGTATAGGAAAGCTCACCACAGATACGCAGTATTTT. Translating gives CASSIGKLTTDTQYF.